This T cell receptor beta chain appears in the sequencing data of a study of blood T cell repertoires in COVID-19. In the study overall: Italy, Spain and the United States were the sources of the convalescent and acute COVID-19 samples.

Some clones are missing from TCRdb's copy, which holds only in-frame ones; the method was immunoSEQ multiplex PCR. The repertoire has fewer than 200,000 clones, about 87% of them found once; the top ten carry roughly an eighth. The CDR3 covers 17 residues. CDR1 is SGHDT, CDR2 YYEEEE, per germline. With V trimmed by 0 bases and J by 4 bases, 9 bases remained unmatched. The clonotype was recovered from a woman between 65 and 79 years old with COVID-19, enrolled during active disease. The sequenced material came from peripheral blood. The V gene is TRBV5-6, the J gene TRBJ1-2; 10 bases agree with TRBD1. The CDR3 protein is CASSLAGTGDLAYGYTF. The CDR3 region has the DNA TGTGCCAGCAGCTTGGCCGGGACAGGGGATTTGGCCTATGGCTACACCTTC.